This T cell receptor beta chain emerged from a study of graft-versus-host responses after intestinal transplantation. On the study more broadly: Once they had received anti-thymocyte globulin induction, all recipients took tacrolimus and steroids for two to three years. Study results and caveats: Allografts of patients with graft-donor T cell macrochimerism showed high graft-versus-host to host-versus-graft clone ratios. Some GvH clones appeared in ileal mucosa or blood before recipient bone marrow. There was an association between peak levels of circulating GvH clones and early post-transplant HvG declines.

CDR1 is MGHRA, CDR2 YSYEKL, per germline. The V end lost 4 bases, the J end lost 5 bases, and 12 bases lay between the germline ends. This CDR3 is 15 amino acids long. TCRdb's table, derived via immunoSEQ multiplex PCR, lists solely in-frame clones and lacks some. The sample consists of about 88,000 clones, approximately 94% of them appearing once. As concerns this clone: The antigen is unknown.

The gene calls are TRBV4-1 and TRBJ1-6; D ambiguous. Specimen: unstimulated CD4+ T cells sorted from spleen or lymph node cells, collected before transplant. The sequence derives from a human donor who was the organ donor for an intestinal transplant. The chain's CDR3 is CASSPWGEDNSPLHF. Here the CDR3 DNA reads TGCGCCAGCAGCCCGTGGGGAGAGGATAATTCACCCCTCCACTTT.